Shown below are 28 T cell receptor beta chains from a single sample sequenced in a study of type 1 regulatory T cells. TCRdb used MiXCR to reprocess the reads, holding one entry per CDR3 protein. This repertoire shows about 62,000 distinct CDR3 sequences, roughly two thirds found once; its top ten account for over 1.5%. These receptors have no identified antigens. Sequenced material: cultured non-Tr1 T cells, either the whole culture or a sorted T cell fraction (not recorded which). The origin of the receptors is a human donor in good health.

This clonotype was observed a few times. The chain couples TRBV20-1 to TRBJ2-4; TRBD2 matches 8 bases. The CDR3 sequence is 15 residues long. J gave up 8 bases and V 6 bases, and 15 bases lay outside the gene matches. Germline V gene sequence: CDR1 DFQATT, CDR2 SNEGSKA (reference sequence). The CDR3, as DNA: TGCAGTGCCCCCAAGGCGGGAGGCGGGGTGGACATTCAGTACTTC. This sequence encodes CSAPKAGGGVDIQYF.

The rearrangement links TRBV20-1 to TRBJ2-2; a weak D match, TRBD2 (6 bases). CDR1 DFQATT and CDR2 SNEGSKA come from the germline V gene (reference sequence). This CDR3 has 15 amino acids. Trimming took 6 bases from V and 5 from J, leaving 19 bases between them. The CDR3 protein is CSAYQTGAKTGELFF. For the CDR3, the DNA is TGCAGTGCCTACCAGACGGGAGCAAAGACCGGGGAGCTGTTTTTT.

The chain employs TRBV20-1 and TRBJ1-5, with 7 bases that match TRBD1. Germline V gene lookup returns CDR1 DFQATT and CDR2 SNEGSKA (reference sequence). V lost 5 bases and J lost 9; bases outside the gene matches: 10. The CDR3 spans 13 residues. The CDR3 sequence: CSAARQGRGPQHF. DNA of the CDR3: TGCAGTGCTGCAAGACAGGGTCGGGGGCCCCAGCATTTT.

The V call is TRBV3-1, the J call TRBJ1-4; possibly TRBD1 for D (6 bases). Germline lookup yields CDR1 LGHDT and CDR2 YNNKEL (reference sequence). V lost 4 bases and J 8 bases, leaving 14 bases between the germline ends. This CDR3 is built from 14 residues. The DNA for the CDR3 is TGTGCCAGCAGCCTCGAGGGGGGAAAAGAAAAACTGTTTTTT. Encoded protein: CASSLEGGKEKLFF.

This chain uses TRBV7-9 with TRBJ1-1, with unresolved D. CDR3 size: 14 residues. V was shortened by 1 base and J by 5 bases, with 11 bases between the two germline ends. Germline assignment: CDR1 SEHNR and CDR2 FQNEAQ (reference sequence). CDR3 residues: CASSLGTTSTEAFF. For the CDR3, the DNA is TGTGCCAGCAGCTTAGGGACGACCTCGACTGAAGCTTTCTTT.

This chain links TRBV7-3 with TRBJ1-1; a possible D gene is TRBD1 (5 bases). The CDR3 has 13 amino acids. V lost 5 bases, J lost 10 bases, and 17 bases lay in between. Germline assignment: CDR1 SGHTA and CDR2 FQGTGA. This CDR3 reads CASSDKGRRGAFF. The CDR3, as DNA: TGTGCCAGCAGCGACAAGGGACGGCGGGGAGCTTTCTTT. The variable domain in full, completed from reference TRBV7-3 and TRBJ1-1, reads GAGVSQTPSNKVTEKGKYVELRCDPISGHTALYWYRQSLGQGPEFLIYFQGTGAADDSGLPNDRFFAVRPEGSVSTLKIQRTERGDSAVYLCASSDKGRRGAFFGQGTRLTVV.

The V gene is TRBV12-3 or TRBV12-4, the J gene TRBJ2-2; D not certain. This CDR3 comprises 14 residues. Trimming stripped 3 bases from V and 5 bases from J, with 10 bases between. The CDR3 protein is CASSFKGGTGELFF. The DNA for the CDR3 is TGTGCCAGCAGTTTCAAGGGTGGGACCGGGGAGCTGTTTTTT.

The chain links TRBV19 to TRBJ2-2, with 10 nucleotides matching TRBD2. The CDR3 is 16 amino acids. V dropped 4 bases and J dropped 3; count of bases not matched to a gene: 5. The germline V gene encodes CDR1 LNHDA and CDR2 SQIVND (reference sequence). The CDR3 region is CASSTRLAGDTGELFF. CDR3 nucleotides: TGTGCCAGTAGTACCCGACTAGCGGGCGACACCGGGGAGCTGTTTTTT.

The CDR3 sequence: CASSLAAATEAFF. In DNA form, the CDR3 reads TGTGCCAGCAGCTTAGCGGCGGCAACTGAAGCTTTCTTT. The rearrangement uses TRBV7-9 and TRBJ1-1; D is ambiguous. The CDR3 runs 13 residues. CDR1 and CDR2 (germline): SEHNR, FQNEAQ (reference sequence). V was cut by 0 bases and J by 5 bases, with 7 bases left in between.

V and J are TRBV2 and TRBJ1-5; D gene ambiguous. Germline assignment: CDR1 SNHLY and CDR2 FYNNEI. Trimming removed 7 bases from V and 1 base from J, with 14 bases in between. The CDR3 totals 15 residues. CDR3 sequence: CASTVGGLSNQPQHF. CDR3 bases: TGTGCCAGCACCGTCGGAGGGCTAAGCAATCAGCCCCAGCATTTT.

The chain couples TRBV19 to TRBJ2-1; D is unresolved. The germline V gene has CDR1 LNHDA and CDR2 SQIVND (reference sequence). Trimming left V 1 base short and J 0 bases short, with 7 bases between. The CDR3 is made up of 15 amino acids. Written as DNA, the CDR3 is TGTGCCAGTAGTATAGGCCAGAACTCCTACAATGAGCAGTTCTTC. Translating it yields CASSIGQNSYNEQFF.

J is TRBJ2-3 and V is TRBV11-2; D is unclear. V was cut by 4 bases and J by 3 bases, with 11 bases left in between. The V gene's germline CDR1 is SGHAT and CDR2 FQNNGV. The CDR3 extends over 14 amino acids. The CDR3 region has the DNA TGTGCCAGCAGCTCACTGGCTTCAACAGATACGCAGTATTTT. Amino acid sequence: CASSSLASTDTQYF.

This clonotype was found a few times. The V gene is TRBV20-1, the J gene TRBJ2-3; the D is unclear. Trimming stripped 0 bases from V and 2 bases from J, with 9 bases between. The CDR3 length is 14 residues. Germline values: CDR1 DFQATT, CDR2 SNEGSKA (reference sequence). The CDR3 here is CSARDPETTDTQYF. The CDR3 nucleotides read TGCAGTGCTAGAGATCCGGAGACCACAGATACGCAGTATTTT.

The rearrangement uses TRBV7-6 and TRBJ1-4; D remains ambiguous. Germline values: CDR1 SGHVS, CDR2 FNYEAQ. This CDR3 is 13 amino acids long. The V end lost 1 base, the J end lost 8 bases, and 8 bases lay between the germline ends. CDR3 nucleotides: TGTGCCAGCAGCTTAGTGCTCGGAGAAAAACTGTTTTTT. Translating it yields CASSLVLGEKLFF.

The chain joins TRBV7-9 to TRBJ2-1, with D possibly being TRBD1 (6 bases). The CDR3 has 17 amino acids. CDR1 and CDR2 (germline): SEHNR, FQNEAQ (reference sequence). Deletions cut 5 bases from V and 1 base from J, with 18 bases between. The CDR3 DNA reads as TGTGCCAGCAGCCTAGACCGGGACATCGTTTCCTACAATGAGCAGTTCTTC. Its translation: CASSLDRDIVSYNEQFF.

The chain is built from TRBV5-1 and TRBJ1-1; D remains unclear. V gave up 0 bases and J gave up 2 bases, with 8 bases separating them. This CDR3 contains 14 residues. In germline, CDR1 is SGHRS, CDR2 YFSETQ. Here the CDR3 DNA reads TGCGCCAGCAGCTTGGATCAGGCAAACACTGAAGCTTTCTTT. Protein: CASSLDQANTEAFF.

This rearrangement joins TRBV28 to TRBJ2-7; TRBD1 matches at 7 bases. CDR3 length: 14 amino acids. J gave up 3 bases and V 6 bases, and 8 bases lay outside the gene matches. Per the germline V gene, CDR1 is MDHEN and CDR2 is SYDVKM. The DNA for the CDR3 is TGTGCCAGCAGCCCTGGACAGGCGCTCTACGAGCAGTACTTC. Encoded protein: CASSPGQALYEQYF.

The CDR3 loop reads CSASKASGYNTYNEQFF. CDR3 bases: TGCAGTGCTAGTAAGGCTAGCGGATACAATACCTACAATGAGCAGTTCTTC. The chain couples TRBV20-1 to TRBJ2-1, with 7 positions matching TRBD2. Germline V gene lookup returns CDR1 DFQATT and CDR2 SNEGSKA (reference sequence). This CDR3 has 17 residues. The trim removed 3 bases at V and 2 bases at J, leaving 13 bases unmatched.

The chain links TRBV15 to TRBJ2-5; D is possibly TRBD2 (6 bases). With 11 bases removed from V and 3 bases from J, the gap between germline ends came to 13 bases. The germline CDR1 and CDR2 sequences are LNHNV and YYDKDF (reference sequence). The CDR3 is 12 amino acids. The CDR3 DNA reads TGTGCCTCATCAACGGGGGAAGAGACCCAGTACTTC. This sequence encodes CASSTGEETQYF.

V and J are TRBV24-1 and TRBJ2-3; the D gene could be TRBD1 or TRBD2 (5 bases each). In germline, CDR1 is KGHDR, CDR2 SFDVKD. V was shortened by 10 bases and J by 3 bases, with 10 bases between the two germline ends. This CDR3 has 12 residues. The DNA for the CDR3 is TGTGCCACAAGAGGGGTTACAGATACGCAGTATTTT. It translates to CATRGVTDTQYF.

The chain is built from TRBV5-1 and TRBJ2-5, with D possibly matching TRBD1 (6 bases). CDR3 length equals 14 residues. CDR1 SGHRS and CDR2 YFSETQ come from the germline V gene. Trimming shortened V by 7 bases and J by 2 bases, and 15 bases separated the two germline ends. Written as DNA, the CDR3 is TGCGCCAGCTTTCCGGGACAAATTCAAGAGACCCAGTACTTC. Amino acids: CASFPGQIQETQYF.

V usage is TRBV7-8 and J usage is TRBJ2-2; weak D call: TRBD1 (7 bases). In germline, CDR1 is SGHVS, CDR2 FQNEAQ. CDR3 length equals 15 residues. Trimming left V 4 bases short and J 5 bases short, with 14 bases between. The CDR3 region is CASSSGSRGTGELFF. The DNA of the CDR3 is TGTGCCAGCAGCTCCGGGAGCAGGGGGACCGGGGAGCTGTTTTTT.

This clonotype was seen a handful of times. The rearrangement uses TRBV29-1 and TRBJ1-3; no clear D gene. The length of the CDR3 is 13 residues. Germline V gives CDR1 SQVTM, CDR2 ANQGSEA. With 7 bases removed from V and 1 base from J, the gap between germline ends came to 11 bases. The CDR3: CSASRESGNTIYF. CDR3 coding DNA: TGCAGCGCTTCTCGGGAGTCTGGAAACACCATATATTTT.

The V call is TRBV27, the J call TRBJ2-7; 9 bases are a match to TRBD2. The CDR3 extends over 17 amino acids. CDR1 is MNHEY, CDR2 SMNVEV, per germline (reference sequence). V was clipped by 2 bases and J by 4 bases; unmatched bases: 12. The CDR3 sequence: CASSLQRLAGNQYEQYF. The CDR3, as DNA: TGTGCCAGCAGTTTACAGCGGCTAGCGGGAAATCAGTACGAGCAGTACTTC.

The chain links TRBV7-3 to TRBJ2-2; the D gene is possibly TRBD2 (6 bases). The V gene lost 3 bases and the J gene lost 2 bases, with 10 bases spanning the gap. This CDR3 contains 15 residues. Germline CDR1 is SGHTA and CDR2 is FQGTGA. The CDR3 loop is CASSLGGPNTGELFF. In DNA form, the CDR3 reads TGTGCCAGCAGCTTGGGGGGACCTAACACCGGGGAGCTGTTTTTT.

This chain connects TRBV20-1 to TRBJ2-5; D is unclear. The germline V gene has CDR1 DFQATT and CDR2 SNEGSKA (reference sequence). The CDR3 spans 13 residues. V gave up 0 bases and J gave up 1 base, with 6 bases separating them. The CDR3 sequence is CSARDVPQETQYF. CDR3 coding DNA: TGCAGTGCTAGAGATGTGCCCCAAGAGACCCAGTACTTC.

V usage is TRBV19 and J usage is TRBJ1-2; no clear D. Between the trimmed V and J ends, which lost 3 bases and 3 bases, there was a span of 14 bases. The CDR3 length is 15 residues. Germline assignment: CDR1 LNHDA and CDR2 SQIVND (reference sequence). The CDR3 spells CASSMSRRNDYGYTF. The CDR3, as DNA: TGTGCCAGTAGTATGTCGCGGCGTAACGACTATGGCTACACCTTC.

This chain links TRBV20-1 with TRBJ2-2; D possibly matches TRBD1 or TRBD2 (5 bases each). There are 14 residues in the CDR3. The V and J ends lost 6 bases and 6 bases respectively, with 17 bases between them. Germline V gene lookup returns CDR1 DFQATT and CDR2 SNEGSKA (reference sequence). The CDR3 protein is CSATGTGGSGELFF. In nucleotides, the CDR3 is TGCAGTGCCACCGGGACGGGCGGGTCCGGGGAGCTGTTTTTT.